The 9 T cell receptor beta chains presented below share a single source sample, sequenced in a study of blood T cell repertoires in COVID-19 (dated by TCRdb to 2018 to 2020). Libraries were built with the immunoSEQ multiplex PCR assay. TCRdb retrieved this table from immuneACCESS and kept in-frame rearrangements only. Not all clones are present; in checked studies, unresolved V genes account for under half, and no reason is known for the remainder. The sample includes hundreds of thousands of clones, with 89% observed a single time. The top ten clonotypes cover 9.5% of the sample. Sequencing was performed on PBMCs or T cells enriched from blood (not recorded which). The receptors come from a woman between 40 and 50 years old who had recovered from COVID-19.

This sequence joins TRBV2 and TRBJ2-2, with D maybe TRBD2 (6 bases). Germline CDR1 reads SNHLY; CDR2 reads FYNNEI. CDR3 size: 16 residues. Deletions cut 5 bases from V and 2 bases from J, with 15 bases between. The CDR3 nucleotides read TGTGCCAGCAGTCAATACTCCGGGACTAACACCGGGGAGCTGTTTTTT. Translating it yields CASSQYSGTNTGELFF. Together with reference TRBV2 and TRBJ2-2, the CDR3 gives the full variable domain: EPEVTQTPSHQVTQMGQEVILRCVPISNHLYFYWYRQILGQKVEFLVSFYNNEISEKSEIFDDQFSVERPDGSNFTLKIRSTKLEDSAMYFCASSQYSGTNTGELFFGEGSRLTVL.

The chain employs TRBV28 and TRBJ2-7; TRBD1 agrees at 7 bases. Trimming at V came to 8 bases and at J to 6 bases, leaving 10 bases not matched to a gene. This CDR3 spans 13 amino acids. Germline V gene lookup returns CDR1 MDHEN and CDR2 SYDVKM. For the CDR3, the DNA is TGTGCCAGCCGCTATTACAGGGGACCCGAGCAGTACTTC. Its translation: CASRYYRGPEQYF. Drawing the rest from reference TRBV28 and TRBJ2-7, the complete variable domain is DVKVTQSSRYLVKRTGEKVFLECVQDMDHENMFWYRQDPGLGLRLIYFSYDVKMKEKGDIPEGYSVSREKKERFSLILESASTNQTSMYLCASRYYRGPEQYFGPGTRLTVT.

The chain has TRBV12-3 or TRBV12-4 and TRBJ2-5, with a possible D match to TRBD2 (6 bases). V was cut by 2 bases and J by 5 bases, with 9 bases left in between. The CDR3 has 13 residues. Here the CDR3 reads CASSLSGGETQYF. As DNA, the CDR3 is TGTGCCAGCAGTTTATCTGGAGGGGAGACCCAGTACTTC.

This clone appeared a few times. The chain is built from TRBV5-6 and TRBJ2-7, with a tentative D call TRBD1 (5 bases). Germline-derived CDR1 and CDR2 are SGHDT and YYEEEE. The CDR3 contains 14 residues. With 1 base removed from V and 3 bases from J, the gap between germline ends came to 11 bases. The CDR3, as DNA: TGTGCCAGCAGCTTGTACAGGAAAAACTACGAGCAGTACTTC. It codes for CASSLYRKNYEQYF.

J is TRBJ2-1 and V is TRBV5-6; 10 bases match TRBD1. Trimming cost V 4 bases and J 6 bases; bases outside gene matches: 7. Germline CDR1 and CDR2: SGHDT and YYEEEE. This CDR3 comprises 15 residues. The CDR3, as DNA: TGTGCCAGCAGCCCCCGGGACAGGGGATTCAATGAGCAGTTCTTC. Residues: CASSPRDRGFNEQFF.

The chain recombines TRBV6-1 with TRBJ1-6; 8 bases fit TRBD1. The ends lost 1 base at V and 5 bases at J; junction bases unmatched: 4. The CDR3 consists of 16 residues. Per germline, CDR1 MNHNS and CDR2 SASEGT. In nucleotides, the CDR3 is TGTGCCAGCAGTGAAGGGACAGGGACTGATAATTCACCCCTCCACTTT. Translating it yields CASSEGTGTDNSPLHF.

The chain is built from TRBV6-5 and TRBJ2-1; 9 bases map to TRBD1. Germline CDR1 reads MNHEY; CDR2 reads SVGAGI. There are 15 residues in the CDR3. V lost 7 bases, J lost 4 bases, and 8 bases stayed unmatched. DNA of the CDR3: TGTGCCAGCAACCTACAGACAGGGGGGTACAATGAGCAGTTCTTC. It codes for CASNLQTGGYNEQFF.

The genes are TRBV4-3 and TRBJ2-5; 15 bases are shared with TRBD2. Germline V gene sequence: CDR1 LGHNA, CDR2 YSLEER. V lost 2 bases to trimming and J lost 5 bases; unmatched junction nucleotides: 9. This CDR3 is built from 18 residues. This CDR3 is CASSQYRTSGGVEETQYF. The CDR3 region has the DNA TGCGCCAGCAGCCAATATCGGACTAGCGGGGGGGTAGAGGAGACCCAGTACTTC.

Note on this clone: A read error may produce the germline difference seen at one junction end. This chain links TRBV4-2 with TRBJ2-5; possibly TRBD1 for D (5 bases). The germline V gene encodes CDR1 LGHNA and CDR2 YNFKEQ. The CDR3 is made up of 16 amino acids. The CDR3 DNA follows: TGTGCCAGCAGCACAAGCTTGACAGCAAACGAAGAGCCCCAGTACTTC. Amino acid sequence: CASSTSLTANEEPQYF.